Each of the 19 T cell receptor beta chains below was sequenced from the same sample in a study of CD8+ T cells in alopecia areata. TCR sequencing used cDNA made by reverse transcription of extracted RNA. Clones were read by immunoSEQ multiplex PCR, and TCRdb kept only the in-frame ones, dropping some. The sample lists about 130,000 clones; 58% were seen once. Specimen: CD4+ T cells sorted from blood, collected at week 0. The receptor set was obtained from a human donor with alopecia areata.

This clone was detected only a few times. This sequence joins TRBV9 and TRBJ2-1, with 7 bases matching TRBD2. The CDR3 contains 19 residues. The germline V gene encodes CDR1 SGDLS and CDR2 YYNGEE. The V gene end was trimmed by 0 bases and the J gene end by 4 bases; junction bases not matched to a gene: 16. CDR3 sequence (DNA): TGTGCCAGCAGCGTAGGCCCTCTCGCTCGGCGGGGGTTGTACAATGAGCAGTTCTTC. Protein sequence: CASSVGPLARRGLYNEQFF.

The V gene is TRBV29-1, the J gene TRBJ2-7; D gene uncertain. V lost 1 base to trimming and J lost 6 bases, with 13 bases between them. This CDR3 spans 13 amino acids. In germline, CDR1 is SQVTM, CDR2 ANQGSEA. The CDR3 protein is CSVEGTAALEQYF. CDR3 nucleotide sequence: TGCAGCGTTGAAGGAACAGCCGCCCTCGAGCAGTACTTC.

The chain employs TRBV30 and TRBJ1-2; TRBD1 is a possible D gene (6 bases). V gave up 2 bases and J gave up 8 bases, with 12 bases separating them. Germline values: CDR1 GTSNPN, CDR2 SVGIG (reference sequence). The CDR3 loop spans 12 amino acids. In DNA form, the CDR3 reads TGTGCCTGGAGTACTACAGGGAGGGGCTACACCTTC. It codes for CAWSTTGRGYTF.

The chain joins TRBV6-5 to TRBJ1-5; 7 bases fit TRBD1. V dropped 7 bases and J dropped 6; count of bases not matched to a gene: 9. Germline assignment: CDR1 MNHEY and CDR2 SVGAGI. The CDR3 contains 14 residues. Here the CDR3 DNA reads TGTGCCAGCACCCCGAGGGGGCTAAGTCAGCCCCAGCATTTT. Its protein product is CASTPRGLSQPQHF.

CDR3 amino acids: CASSEPNLNTIYF. The CDR3 nucleotides are TGTGCCAGCAGTGAGCCCAACCTCAACACCATATATTTT. The chain carries TRBV25-1 and TRBJ1-3; D unclear. V dropped 3 bases and J dropped 7 bases, with 10 bases sitting between them. The CDR3 extends over 13 amino acids. CDR1 is MGHDK, CDR2 SYGVNS, per germline.

This clone ranks as medium-sized. The rearrangement joins TRBV19 to TRBJ2-1; 10 nucleotides line up with TRBD2. The CDR3 covers 15 residues. Germline V gene data show CDR1 as LNHDA and CDR2 as SQIVND (reference sequence). After removal of 7 bases from V and 6 bases from J, the junction contained 9 bases not matched to a gene. CDR3 nucleotides: TGTGCCAGTATCCCGCCCAGCGGGGGGGTCAATGAGCAGTTCTTC. It specifies CASIPPSGGVNEQFF.

For this clone: This specimen includes other DNA sequences encoding the same CDR3. The chain recombines TRBV5-1 with TRBJ1-2, with TRBD1 matching over 8 bases. CDR3 length equals 14 residues. The ends lost 4 bases at V and 3 bases at J; junction bases unmatched: 5. The V gene's germline CDR1 is SGHRS and CDR2 YFSETQ. CDR3 amino acids: CASSLGQVYYGYTF. CDR3 in DNA: TGCGCCAGCAGCCTGGGACAGGTCTACTATGGCTACACCTTC.

The chain couples TRBV18 to TRBJ2-5, with 10 positions matching TRBD2. This CDR3 is 15 amino acids long. J gave up 5 bases and V 8 bases, and 11 bases lay outside the gene matches. Germline lookup yields CDR1 KGHSH and CDR2 LQKENI. CDR3 DNA sequence: TGTGCCAGCGCCGTGAGCGGGGGGGCCTTGGAGACCCAGTACTTC. The encoded protein is CASAVSGGALETQYF.

The V and J genes are TRBV27 and TRBJ2-4, with D possibly being TRBD1 (5 bases). Trimming shortened V by 1 base and J by 7 bases, and 8 bases separated the two germline ends. CDR3 length equals 13 residues. Germline-derived CDR1 and CDR2 are MNHEY and SMNVEV (reference sequence). CDR3: CASSLWGANIQYF. DNA for the CDR3: TGTGCCAGCAGTTTATGGGGCGCTAACATTCAGTACTTC.

The chain couples TRBV2 to TRBJ1-5; D possibly corresponds to TRBD1 (5 bases). The length of the CDR3 is 13 residues. From germline, CDR1 is SNHLY and CDR2 FYNNEI. Trimming took off 6 bases at V and 6 bases at J, with 12 bases between the two ends. CDR3: CASRGDLGQPQHF. CDR3 coding DNA: TGTGCCAGCAGGGGGGATTTAGGTCAGCCCCAGCATTTT.

In its sample, this clone was seen a few times. CDR3 in amino acids: CASSHTGNTIYF. The CDR3 DNA reads TGCGCCAGCAGCCATACTGGAAACACCATATATTTT. This chain links TRBV5-1 with TRBJ1-3, with D uncertain. V was cut by 4 bases and J by 2 bases, with 4 bases left in between. The CDR3 has 12 amino acids. Germline values: CDR1 SGHRS, CDR2 YFSETQ.

This chain uses TRBV29-1 with TRBJ2-7; 7 nucleotides align to TRBD2. The germline V gene has CDR1 SQVTM and CDR2 ANQGSEA. J was trimmed by 3 bases and V by 5 bases; bases with no gene match: 16. CDR3 length: 16 amino acids. The CDR3 spells CSVLTGTRGGVYEQYF. CDR3 nucleotide sequence: TGCAGCGTTCTTACCGGGACCCGGGGAGGGGTCTACGAGCAGTACTTC.

The chain uses TRBV4-3 and TRBJ2-5, with TRBD2 matching 9 bases. V shed 0 bases, J shed 1 base, and the junction held 6 bases outside the gene matches. CDR1 and CDR2 from the germline V gene are LGHNA and YSLEER. CDR3 size: 17 residues. Written as DNA, the CDR3 is TGCGCCAGCAGCCAAGATCCCCCAGCGGGGGGCCAAGAGACCCAGTACTTC. It is translated as CASSQDPPAGGQETQYF.

Comments on this clone: Other DNA sequences of this sample code for an identical CDR3. The V and J genes are TRBV18 and TRBJ1-5; D is perhaps TRBD1 (6 bases). This CDR3 contains 14 residues. Trimming removed 3 bases from V and 4 bases from J, with 10 bases in between. Per germline, CDR1 KGHSH and CDR2 LQKENI. DNA of the CDR3: TGTGCCAGCTCACCCGGCCAGGGGAATCAGCCCCAGCATTTT. Amino acids: CASSPGQGNQPQHF.

Only a few counts were recorded for this clone. This chain links TRBV30 with TRBJ2-3; D not resolved. V was cut by 1 base and J by 0 bases, with 11 bases left in between. This CDR3 has 15 residues. CDR1 and CDR2 from the germline V gene are GTSNPN and SVGIG (reference sequence). The CDR3 protein is CAWSDLYPSTDTQYF. CDR3 sequence (DNA): TGTGCCTGGAGTGATCTGTACCCTAGCACAGATACGCAGTATTTT.

The chain carries TRBV4-2 and TRBJ1-2; 7 positions match TRBD1. CDR1 LGHNA and CDR2 YNFKEQ come from the germline V gene. CDR3 size: 14 residues. Unmatched junction bases numbered 4, after V lost 4 bases and J lost 2 bases. CDR3 bases: TGTGCCAGCAGCCCCCAGGGGGGCAACTATGGCTACACCTTC. It yields the protein CASSPQGGNYGYTF.

The chain employs TRBV4-2 and TRBJ2-3; a weak D match, TRBD1 (5 bases). Looked up from germline, CDR1 is LGHNA and CDR2 is YNFKEQ. Trimming took off 8 bases at V and 0 bases at J, with 9 bases between the two ends. This CDR3 is built from 13 residues. The CDR3 protein is CASGALSTDTQYF. The CDR3 DNA follows: TGTGCCAGCGGGGCTTTAAGCACAGATACGCAGTATTTT.

This clone was observed a few times. This rearrangement joins TRBV4-1 to TRBJ1-3; D not certain. Trimming cost V 4 bases and J 4 bases, with 11 bases left between them. Germline V gene sequence: CDR1 MGHRA, CDR2 YSYEKL. The CDR3 runs 14 residues. CDR3: CASSLRRGGNTIYF. The CDR3 DNA follows: TGCGCCAGCAGCCTGCGGCGTGGGGGAAACACCATATATTTT.

This rearrangement joins TRBV27 to TRBJ2-7; TRBD1 matches 9 bases. CDR1 and CDR2 from the germline V gene are MNHEY and SMNVEV (reference sequence). CDR3 length equals 15 residues. Trimming cost V 5 bases and J 1 base; bases outside gene matches: 6. The DNA of the CDR3 is TGTGCCAGCAGTCTTGGACAGGGGAGGTCCTACGAGCAGTACTTC. As protein: CASSLGQGRSYEQYF.